What follows is one TCR beta chain and its context. These data come from a study of blood T cell repertoires in COVID-19. Looking at the study overall: T cells, B-cell-depleted T cells, or PBMCs supplied cDNA or gDNA.

Two negative PCRs, clearance, or symptom resolution characterized the recovered Cohort 3 donors. In germline, CDR1 is MNHEY, CDR2 SMNVEV (reference sequence). The CDR3 extends over 19 amino acids. V gave up 8 bases and J gave up 4 bases; unmatched junction bases: 21. Methods used by the authors: For nucleated cells, counts were estimated from reference gene primer amplification. Sequencing was performed with immunoSEQ multiplex PCR; in TCRdb, only in-frame clones are kept and a portion is missing. From that table come the V and J calls and clone size; the DNA was used to work out D and trimming. The sample yields about 290,000 clones, roughly 89% seen once.

The specimen was PBMCs or T cells enriched from blood (not recorded which). The clonotype comes from a woman between 35 and 50 years old who had recovered from COVID-19. The chain combines TRBV27 with TRBJ2-3; 10 positions match TRBD2. The CDR3 reads CASAIRTSGGAVVPDTQYF. The DNA for the CDR3 is TGTGCCAGCGCCATTCGGACGAGCGGGGGGGCGGTAGTCCCAGATACGCAGTATTTT.